These T cell receptor beta chains were read from a single sample in a study of beta chain features in type 1 diabetes. Generated by immunoSEQ multiplex PCR, the TCRdb table keeps only in-frame clones and is missing some. The data hold a few hundred thousand clones, with around an eighth observed a single time. The sample comprised naive CD4+ T cells from blood. All receptors derive from a young woman with type 1 diabetes. Each CDR3 is given with its conserved first and last residue. A D gene is named only where the DNA matches it firmly. Not every row has a clone size; where given, it reads once, few, many or a size class.

>TRBV7-2|-|TRBJ2-3|TRBD2
CASSHSGATDTQYF
TGTGCCAGCAGCCATAGCGGGGCAACAGATACGCAGTATTTT
>TRBV20-1|-|TRBJ2-3|-
CSASGKDTQYF
TGCAGTGCGTCTGGCAAAGATACGCAGTATTTT
>TRBV7-3|few|TRBJ2-3|-
CASSLLRSTSIDTQYF
TGTGCCAGCAGCCTCCTGAGGTCTACTTCTATAGATACGCAGTATTTT
>TRBV5-1|few|TRBJ2-7|TRBD1
CASSLGDRVDEQYF
TGCGCCAGCAGCTTGGGGGACAGGGTCGACGAGCAGTACTTC
>TRBV29-1|few|TRBJ1-2|-
CSVEVQAGYGYTF
TGCAGCGTTGAAGTCCAGGCGGGCTATGGCTACACCTTC
>TRBV29-1|-|TRBJ1-2|TRBD1
CSVGPDREVYGYTF
TGCAGCGTGGGGCCGGACAGGGAGGTCTATGGCTACACCTTC
>TRBV18|few|TRBJ2-4|-
CASSPPASRSIQYF
TGTGCCAGCTCACCCCCAGCCTCGAGGAGCATTCAGTACTTC
>TRBV5-1|few|TRBJ2-3|TRBD1
CASSLGQGAADTQYF
TGCGCCAGCAGCCTAGGACAGGGGGCCGCAGATACGCAGTATTTT
>TRBV28|few|TRBJ2-5|TRBD2
CASSLRQGGETQYF
TGTGCCAGCAGTTTGAGGCAGGGAGGGGAGACCCAGTACTTC
>TRBV30|few|TRBJ2-7|TRBD1
CAWGTGTYEQYF
TGTGCCTGGGGGACAGGGACCTACGAGCAGTACTTC
>TRBV19|-|TRBJ2-7|TRBD1
CASSIGPGQSYEQYF
TGTGCCAGTAGTATTGGGCCGGGACAGTCCTACGAGCAGTACTTC
>TRBV7-2|-|TRBJ2-7|-
CASSITYEQYF
TGTGCCAGCAGCATTACCTACGAGCAGTACTTC
>TRBV7-2|-|TRBJ2-1|-
CASSLGGISYYNEQFF
TGTGCCAGCAGCTTAGGAGGGATAAGCTACTACAATGAGCAGTTCTTC
>TRBV7-2|-|TRBJ2-3|-
CASSVERLSTDTQYF
TGTGCCAGCAGCGTGGAGAGACTTAGCACAGATACGCAGTATTTT
>TRBV5-1|-|TRBJ2-1|TRBD2
CASSLGGLAVINEQFF
TGCGCCAGCAGCTTGGGAGGACTAGCGGTGATCAATGAGCAGTTCTTC
>TRBV7-2|-|TRBJ1-5|-
CASSLRQGRNQPQHF
TGTGCCAGCAGCTTAAGGCAGGGCCGAAATCAGCCCCAGCATTTT
>TRBV28|-|TRBJ2-6|-
CASSLSRGSPGANVLTF
TGTGCCAGCAGTTTAAGTCGGGGGTCACCTGGGGCCAACGTCCTGACTTTC
>TRBV28|-|TRBJ2-7|TRBD1
CASRKGQIYEQYF
TGTGCCAGCAGAAAGGGACAGATCTACGAGCAGTACTTC
>TRBV18|few|TRBJ2-7|-
CASSPMTDEQYF
TGTGCCAGCTCACCAATGACAGACGAGCAGTACTTC
>TRBV14|few|TRBJ1-2|-
CASSQDWTPTNYGYTF
TGTGCCAGCAGCCAAGATTGGACTCCGACTAACTATGGCTACACCTTC
>TRBV2|few|TRBJ2-1|-
CVSGPSSYNEQFF
TGTGTCTCAGGGCCCTCCTCCTACAATGAGCAGTTCTTC
>TRBV10-3|-|TRBJ2-2|TRBD1
CAISTGTGNTGELFF
TGTGCCATCAGTACCGGGACAGGTAACACCGGGGAGCTGTTTTTT
>TRBV6-5|-|TRBJ2-7|TRBD2
CASRRRRESPYEQYF
TGTGCCAGCAGGCGCCGGCGGGAGTCTCCCTACGAGCAGTACTTC
>TRBV2|few|TRBJ2-4|-
CASSVTLLINIQYF
TGTGCCAGCAGTGTAACTCTACTGATAAACATTCAGTACTTC
>TRBV4-1|few|TRBJ1-1|-
CASSLGAGIPEAFF
TGCGCCAGCAGCCTTGGTGCGGGAATTCCTGAAGCTTTCTTT
>TRBV19|few|TRBJ1-2|TRBD1
CASRTGVYDGYTF
TGTGCCAGTAGGACAGGGGTTTATGATGGCTACACCTTC
>TRBV18|-|TRBJ2-1|-
CASSPKTGVSYNEQFF
TGTGCCAGCTCCCCAAAAACCGGGGTTTCCTACAATGAGCAGTTCTTC
>TRBV7-9|-|TRBJ1-2|-
CASSPSGRYTF
TGTGCCAGCAGCCCTTCTGGGCGCTACACCTTC
>TRBV7-2|few|TRBJ2-3|TRBD2
CASSFPTSGRSQYF
TGTGCCAGCAGCTTCCCGACTAGCGGGAGGTCTCAGTATTTT
>TRBV11-2|-|TRBJ1-3|TRBD1
CASSQTGAGNTIYF
TGTGCCAGCAGCCAGACAGGGGCTGGAAACACCATATATTTT
>TRBV15|few|TRBJ2-2|TRBD2
CATSRDMSGGFGTGELFF
TGTGCCACCAGCAGAGATATGAGCGGGGGGTTCGGCACCGGGGAGCTGTTTTTT
>TRBV7-9|few|TRBJ2-1|TRBD1
CASSPTGGRVF
TGTGCCAGCAGCCCGACAGGGGGTCGGGTCTTC
>TRBV7-2|-|TRBJ1-5|-
CASSSQGNQPQHF
TGTGCCAGCAGCTCCCAGGGCAATCAGCCCCAGCATTTT
>TRBV28|few|TRBJ1-5|TRBD1
CASIDRVGQPQHF
TGTGCCAGCATTGACAGGGTAGGACAGCCCCAGCATTTT